This note documents a single T cell receptor (beta chain) sequence. Cells designated naive CD8 were CD45RO-negative and were positively selected for CCR7, with terminally differentiated effector memory CD45RA+ cells excluded. The data originate from a study of shared clonotypes between healthy human individuals. Repertoires were generated with immunoSEQ multiplex PCR, while TCRdb's copy carries only in-frame clones and drops some. The data contain 2 million or so clones, about 95% of them singletons. The CDR3 sequence is 15 residues long. V dropped 0 bases and J dropped 15 bases, with 21 bases sitting between them. Germline V gives CDR1 MNHEY, CDR2 SMNVEV (reference sequence).

The chain joins TRBV27 to TRBJ2-1, with D possibly being TRBD2 (6 bases). The sample taken for sequencing was naive CD8+ T cells sorted from blood. The receptor was derived from a man aged 18 to 29 in good health. In nucleotides, the CDR3 is TGTGCCAGCAGTTTATCGCAGGGCGGGCTAGCGATTTTGTTCTTC. This gives the protein CASSLSQGGLAILFF.